This T cell receptor (beta chain) emerged from a study of CD8 T cells in Susac syndrome. Study conclusions and caveats: CD4+ T cell repertoires in Susac syndrome lacked clonal expansion.

The RNA, about 0.45 to 1 ug, was put through reverse transcription using random hexamers. TCRdb re-derived calls from the immunoSEQ multiplex PCR reads in MiXCR, one entry per CDR3 protein. The table lists 240,000 or so distinct CDR3 sequences, 96% of them singletons. With regard to this clonotype: What it binds is unknown.

Germline V CDR1 and CDR2: LNHDA, SQIVND (reference sequence). The CDR3 totals 13 residues. V gave up 4 bases and J gave up 7 bases, with 11 bases separating them. The gene calls are TRBV19 and TRBJ2-4, with D maybe TRBD2 (7 bases). Sequencing was performed on CD4+ T cells from PBMCs. This TCR was sampled from a human donor with Susac syndrome. CDR3 sequence reads: CASSRRGRNIQYF. DNA for the CDR3: TGTGCCAGTAGTAGGCGGGGGCGGAACATTCAGTACTTC.